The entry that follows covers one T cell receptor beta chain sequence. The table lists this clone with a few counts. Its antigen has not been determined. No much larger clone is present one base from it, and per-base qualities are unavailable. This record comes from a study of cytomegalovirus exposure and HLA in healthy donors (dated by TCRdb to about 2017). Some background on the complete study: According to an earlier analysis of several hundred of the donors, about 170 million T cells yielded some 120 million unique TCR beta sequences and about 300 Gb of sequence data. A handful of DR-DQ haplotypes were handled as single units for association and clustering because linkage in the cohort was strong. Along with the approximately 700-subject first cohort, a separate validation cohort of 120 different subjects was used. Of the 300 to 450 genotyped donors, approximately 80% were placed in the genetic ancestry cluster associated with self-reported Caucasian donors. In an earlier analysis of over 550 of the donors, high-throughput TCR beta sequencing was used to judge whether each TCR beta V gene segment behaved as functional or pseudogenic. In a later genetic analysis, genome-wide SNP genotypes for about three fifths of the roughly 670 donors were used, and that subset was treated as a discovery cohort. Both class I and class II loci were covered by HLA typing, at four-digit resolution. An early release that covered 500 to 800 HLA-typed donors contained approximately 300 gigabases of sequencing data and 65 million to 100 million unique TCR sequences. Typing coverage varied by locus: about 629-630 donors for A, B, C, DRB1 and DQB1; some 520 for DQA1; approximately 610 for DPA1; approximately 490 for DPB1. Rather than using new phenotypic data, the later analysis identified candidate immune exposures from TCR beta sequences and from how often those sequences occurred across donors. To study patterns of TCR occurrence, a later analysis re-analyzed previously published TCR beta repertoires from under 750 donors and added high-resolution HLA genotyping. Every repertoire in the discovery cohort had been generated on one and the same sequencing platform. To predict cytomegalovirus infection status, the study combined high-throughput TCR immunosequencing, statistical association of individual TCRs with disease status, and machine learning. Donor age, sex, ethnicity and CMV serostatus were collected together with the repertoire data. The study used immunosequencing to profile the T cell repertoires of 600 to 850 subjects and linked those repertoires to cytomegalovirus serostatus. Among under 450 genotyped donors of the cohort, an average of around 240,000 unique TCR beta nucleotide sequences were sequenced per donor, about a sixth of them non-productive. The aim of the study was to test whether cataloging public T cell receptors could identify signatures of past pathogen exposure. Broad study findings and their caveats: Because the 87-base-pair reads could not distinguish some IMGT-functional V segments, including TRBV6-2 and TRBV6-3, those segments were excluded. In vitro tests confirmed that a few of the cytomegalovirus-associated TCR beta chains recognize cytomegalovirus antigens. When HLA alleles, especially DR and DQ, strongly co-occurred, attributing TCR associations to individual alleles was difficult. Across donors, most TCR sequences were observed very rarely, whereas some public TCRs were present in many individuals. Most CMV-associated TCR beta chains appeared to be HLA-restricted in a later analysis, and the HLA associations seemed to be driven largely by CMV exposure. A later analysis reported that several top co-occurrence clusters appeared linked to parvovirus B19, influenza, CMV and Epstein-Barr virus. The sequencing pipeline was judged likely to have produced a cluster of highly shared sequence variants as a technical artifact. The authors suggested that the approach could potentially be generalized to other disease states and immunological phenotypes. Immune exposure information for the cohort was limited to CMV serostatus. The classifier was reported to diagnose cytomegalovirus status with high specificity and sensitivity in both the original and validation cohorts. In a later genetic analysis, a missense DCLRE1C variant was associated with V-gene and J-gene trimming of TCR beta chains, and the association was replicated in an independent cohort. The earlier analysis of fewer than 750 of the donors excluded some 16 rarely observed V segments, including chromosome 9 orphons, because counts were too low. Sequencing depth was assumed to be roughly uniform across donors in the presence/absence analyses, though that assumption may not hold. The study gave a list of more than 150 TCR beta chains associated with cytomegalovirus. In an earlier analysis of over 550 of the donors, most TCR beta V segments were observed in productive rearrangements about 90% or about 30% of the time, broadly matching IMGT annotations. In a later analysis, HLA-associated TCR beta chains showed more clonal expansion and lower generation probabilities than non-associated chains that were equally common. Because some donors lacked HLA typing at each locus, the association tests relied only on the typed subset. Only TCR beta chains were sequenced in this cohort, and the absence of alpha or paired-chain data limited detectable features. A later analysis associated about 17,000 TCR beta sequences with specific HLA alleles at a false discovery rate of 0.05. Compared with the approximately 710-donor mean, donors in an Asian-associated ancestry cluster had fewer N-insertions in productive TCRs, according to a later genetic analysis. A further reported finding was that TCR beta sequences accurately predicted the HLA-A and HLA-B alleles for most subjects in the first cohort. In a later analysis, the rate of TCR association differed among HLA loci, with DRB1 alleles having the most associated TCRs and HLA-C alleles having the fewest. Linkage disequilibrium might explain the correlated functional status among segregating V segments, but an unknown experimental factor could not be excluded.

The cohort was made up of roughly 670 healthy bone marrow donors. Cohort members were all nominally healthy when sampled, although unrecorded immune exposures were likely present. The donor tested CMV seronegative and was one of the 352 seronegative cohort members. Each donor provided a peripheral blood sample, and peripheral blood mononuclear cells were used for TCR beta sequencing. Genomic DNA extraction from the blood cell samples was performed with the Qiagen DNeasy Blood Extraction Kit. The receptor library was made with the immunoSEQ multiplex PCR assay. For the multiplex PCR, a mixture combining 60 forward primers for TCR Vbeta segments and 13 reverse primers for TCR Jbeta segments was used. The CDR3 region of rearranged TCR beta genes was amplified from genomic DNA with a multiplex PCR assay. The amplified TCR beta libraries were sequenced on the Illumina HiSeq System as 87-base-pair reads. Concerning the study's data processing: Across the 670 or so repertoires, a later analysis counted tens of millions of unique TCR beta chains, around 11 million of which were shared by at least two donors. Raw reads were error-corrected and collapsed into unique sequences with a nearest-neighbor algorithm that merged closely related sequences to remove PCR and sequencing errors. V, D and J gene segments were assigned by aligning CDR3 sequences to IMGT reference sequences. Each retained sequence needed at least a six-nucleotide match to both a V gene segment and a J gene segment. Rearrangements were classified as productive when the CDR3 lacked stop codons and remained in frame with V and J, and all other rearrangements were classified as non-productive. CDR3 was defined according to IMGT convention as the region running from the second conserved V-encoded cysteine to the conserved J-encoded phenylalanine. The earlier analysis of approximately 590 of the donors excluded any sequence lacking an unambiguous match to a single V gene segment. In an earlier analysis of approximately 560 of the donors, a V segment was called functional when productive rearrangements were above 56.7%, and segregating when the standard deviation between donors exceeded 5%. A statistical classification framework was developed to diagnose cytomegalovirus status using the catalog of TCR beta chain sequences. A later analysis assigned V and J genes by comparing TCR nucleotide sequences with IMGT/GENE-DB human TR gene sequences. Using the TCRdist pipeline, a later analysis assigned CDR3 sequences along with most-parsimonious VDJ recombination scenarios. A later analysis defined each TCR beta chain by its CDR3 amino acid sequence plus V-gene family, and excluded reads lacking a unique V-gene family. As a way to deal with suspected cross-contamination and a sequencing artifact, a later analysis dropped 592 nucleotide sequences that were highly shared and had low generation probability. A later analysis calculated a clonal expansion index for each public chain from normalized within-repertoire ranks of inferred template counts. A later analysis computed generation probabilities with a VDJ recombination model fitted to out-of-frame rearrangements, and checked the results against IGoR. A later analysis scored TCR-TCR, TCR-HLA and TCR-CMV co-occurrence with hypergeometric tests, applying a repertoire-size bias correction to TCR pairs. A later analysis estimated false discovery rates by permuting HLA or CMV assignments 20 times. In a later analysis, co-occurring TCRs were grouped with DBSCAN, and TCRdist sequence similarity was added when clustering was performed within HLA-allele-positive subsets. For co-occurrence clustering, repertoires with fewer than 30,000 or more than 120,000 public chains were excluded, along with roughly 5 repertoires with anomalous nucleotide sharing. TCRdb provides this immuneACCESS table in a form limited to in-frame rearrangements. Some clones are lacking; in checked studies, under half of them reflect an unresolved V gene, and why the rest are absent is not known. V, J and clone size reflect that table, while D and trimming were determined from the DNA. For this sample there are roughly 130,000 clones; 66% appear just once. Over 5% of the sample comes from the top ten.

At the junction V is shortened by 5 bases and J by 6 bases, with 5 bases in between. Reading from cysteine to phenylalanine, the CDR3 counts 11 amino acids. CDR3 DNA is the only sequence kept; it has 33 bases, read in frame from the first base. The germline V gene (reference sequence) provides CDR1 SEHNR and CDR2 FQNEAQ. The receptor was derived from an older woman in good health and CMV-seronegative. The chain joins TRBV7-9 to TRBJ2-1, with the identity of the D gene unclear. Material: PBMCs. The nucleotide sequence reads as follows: TGTGCCAGCAGCGTGAGCAATGAGCAGTTCTTC. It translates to CASSVSNEQFF.